This record covers a single T cell receptor beta chain. Its target is not known. Other DNA sequences in this sample translate to the same CDR3. This sample was included in a study of cytomegalovirus exposure and HLA in healthy donors. Study observations and caveats: In a later analysis, HLA-associated TCR beta chains were more clonally expanded than equally common others. An apparent linkage of common viral pathogens to several of the most significant clusters emerged in a later analysis.

PCR used 60 Vbeta primers and 13 Jbeta primers. Sequencing used immunoSEQ multiplex PCR; TCRdb keeps in-frame clones, though not all of them. Of some 100,000 clones listed, roughly 76% are singletons. CDR3 length equals 14 residues. CDR1 and CDR2 from the germline V gene are MNHEY and SVGAGI. The V and J ends lost 6 bases and 2 bases respectively, with 13 bases between them. This chain links TRBV6-5 with TRBJ1-2, with D maybe TRBD1 (5 bases). This clonotype was obtained from a woman in her thirties or forties in good health and CMV-seropositive. Sequenced input: PBMCs. CDR3 protein: CASSYDSRNYGYTF. For the CDR3, the DNA is TGTGCCAGCAGCTACGACAGTCGGAACTATGGCTACACCTTC.